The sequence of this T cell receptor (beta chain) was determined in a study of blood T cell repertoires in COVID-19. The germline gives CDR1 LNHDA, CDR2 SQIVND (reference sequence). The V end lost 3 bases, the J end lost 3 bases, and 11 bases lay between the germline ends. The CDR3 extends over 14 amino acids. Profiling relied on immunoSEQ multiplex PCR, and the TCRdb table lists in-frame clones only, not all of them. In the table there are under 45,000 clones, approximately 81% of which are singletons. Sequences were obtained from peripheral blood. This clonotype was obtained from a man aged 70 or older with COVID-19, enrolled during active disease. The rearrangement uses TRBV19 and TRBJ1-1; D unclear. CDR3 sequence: CASSIAWSDTEAFF. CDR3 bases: TGTGCCAGTAGTATCGCGTGGTCTGACACTGAAGCTTTCTTT. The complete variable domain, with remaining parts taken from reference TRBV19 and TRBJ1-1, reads DGGITQSPKYLFRKEGQNVTLSCEQNLNHDAMYWYRQDPGQGLRLIYYSQIVNDFQKGDIAEGYSVSREKKESFPLTVTSAQKNPTAFYLCASSIAWSDTEAFFGQGTRLTVV.